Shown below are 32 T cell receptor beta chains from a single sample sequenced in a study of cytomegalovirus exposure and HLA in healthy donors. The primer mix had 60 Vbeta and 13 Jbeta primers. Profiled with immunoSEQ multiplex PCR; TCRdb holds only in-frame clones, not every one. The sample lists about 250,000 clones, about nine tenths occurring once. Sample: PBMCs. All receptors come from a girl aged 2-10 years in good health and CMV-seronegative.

The CDR3 nucleotides are TGTGCCAGCAGCTGGACAGGGGAGGACACTGAAGCTTTCTTT. This gives the protein CASSWTGEDTEAFF. The V and J genes are TRBV5-6 and TRBJ1-1, with 9 bases that match TRBD1. This CDR3 is 14 amino acids long. Trimming cost V 3 bases and J 3 bases; bases outside gene matches: 3. Germline CDR1 is SGHDT and CDR2 is YYEEEE.

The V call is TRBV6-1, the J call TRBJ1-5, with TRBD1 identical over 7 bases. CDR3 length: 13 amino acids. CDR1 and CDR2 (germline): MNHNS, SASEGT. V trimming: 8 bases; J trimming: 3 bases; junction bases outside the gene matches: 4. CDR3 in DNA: TGTGCCAGCGGACAGGAACTCAATCAGCCCCAGCATTTT. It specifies CASGQELNQPQHF.

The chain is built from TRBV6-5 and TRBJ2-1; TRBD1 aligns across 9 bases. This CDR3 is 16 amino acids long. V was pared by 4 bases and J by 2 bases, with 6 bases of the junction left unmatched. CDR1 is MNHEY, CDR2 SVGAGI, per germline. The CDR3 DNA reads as TGTGCCAGCAGTTCAACAGGACAGGGGACCTACAATGAGCAGTTCTTC. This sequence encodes CASSSTGQGTYNEQFF.

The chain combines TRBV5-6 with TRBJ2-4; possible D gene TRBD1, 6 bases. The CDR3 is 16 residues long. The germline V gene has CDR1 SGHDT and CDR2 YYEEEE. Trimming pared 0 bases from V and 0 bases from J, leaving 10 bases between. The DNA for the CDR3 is TGTGCCAGCAGCTTGGTGGGGACACAAGCCAAAAACATTCAGTACTTC. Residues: CASSLVGTQAKNIQYF.

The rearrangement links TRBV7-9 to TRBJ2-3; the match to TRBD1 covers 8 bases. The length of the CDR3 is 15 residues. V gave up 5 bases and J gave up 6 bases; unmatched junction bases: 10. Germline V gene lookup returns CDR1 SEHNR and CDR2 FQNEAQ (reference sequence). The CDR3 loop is CASSARTGLEDTQYF. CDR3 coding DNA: TGTGCCAGCAGCGCCAGGACAGGGCTTGAGGATACGCAGTATTTT.

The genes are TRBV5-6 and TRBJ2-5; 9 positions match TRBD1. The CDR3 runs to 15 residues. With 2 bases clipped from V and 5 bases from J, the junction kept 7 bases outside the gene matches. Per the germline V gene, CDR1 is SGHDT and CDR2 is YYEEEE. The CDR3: CASSLTTGGVETQYF. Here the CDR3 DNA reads TGTGCCAGCAGCTTAACTACAGGGGGCGTGGAGACCCAGTACTTC.

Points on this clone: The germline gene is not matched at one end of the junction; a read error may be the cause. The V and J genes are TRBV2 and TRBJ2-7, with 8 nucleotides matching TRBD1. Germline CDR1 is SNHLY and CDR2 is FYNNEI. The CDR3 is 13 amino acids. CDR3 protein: CASKGQGGYEQYF. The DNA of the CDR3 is TGTGCCAGCAAAGGACAGGGAGGCTACGAGCAGTACTTT.

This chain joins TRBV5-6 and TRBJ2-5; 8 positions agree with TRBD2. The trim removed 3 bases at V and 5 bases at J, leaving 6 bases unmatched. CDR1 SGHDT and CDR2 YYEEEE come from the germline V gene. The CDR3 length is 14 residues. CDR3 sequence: CASSSAGGGETQYF. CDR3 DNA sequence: TGTGCCAGCAGCTCCGCGGGGGGCGGGGAGACCCAGTACTTC.

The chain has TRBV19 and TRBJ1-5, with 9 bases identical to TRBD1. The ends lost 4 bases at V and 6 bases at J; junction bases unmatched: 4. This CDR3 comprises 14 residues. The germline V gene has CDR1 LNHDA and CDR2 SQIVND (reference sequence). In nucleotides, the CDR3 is TGTGCCAGTAGTACTGACAGGGGGAGTCAGCCCCAGCATTTT. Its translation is CASSTDRGSQPQHF. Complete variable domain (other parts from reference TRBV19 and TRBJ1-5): DGGITQSPKYLFRKEGQNVTLSCEQNLNHDAMYWYRQDPGQGLRLIYYSQIVNDFQKGDIAEGYSVSREKKESFPLTVTSAQKNPTAFYLCASSTDRGSQPQHFGDGTRLSIL.

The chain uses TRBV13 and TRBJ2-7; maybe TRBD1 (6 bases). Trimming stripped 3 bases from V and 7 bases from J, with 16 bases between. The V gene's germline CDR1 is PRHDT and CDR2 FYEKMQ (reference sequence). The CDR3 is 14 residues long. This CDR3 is CASSFRDKGWEQYF. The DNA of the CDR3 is TGTGCCAGCAGCTTCCGGGACAAGGGATGGGAGCAGTACTTC.

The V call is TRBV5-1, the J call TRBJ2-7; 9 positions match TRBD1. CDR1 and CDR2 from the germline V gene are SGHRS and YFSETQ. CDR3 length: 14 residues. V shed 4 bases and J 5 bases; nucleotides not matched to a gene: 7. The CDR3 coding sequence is TGCGCCAGCAGCCAACTGGGACAGGGAGACGAGCAGTACTTC. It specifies CASSQLGQGDEQYF.

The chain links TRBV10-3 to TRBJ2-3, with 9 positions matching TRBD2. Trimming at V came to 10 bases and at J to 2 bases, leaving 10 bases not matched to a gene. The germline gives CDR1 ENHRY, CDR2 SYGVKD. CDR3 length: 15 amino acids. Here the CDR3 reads CATGAGGQLTDTQYF. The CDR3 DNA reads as TGTGCCACCGGAGCGGGAGGTCAACTCACAGATACGCAGTATTTT.

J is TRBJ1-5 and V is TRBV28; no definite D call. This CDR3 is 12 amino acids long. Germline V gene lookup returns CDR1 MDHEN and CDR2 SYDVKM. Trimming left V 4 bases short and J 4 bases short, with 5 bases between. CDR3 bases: TGTGCCAGCAGTTACGGGAATCAGCCCCAGCATTTT. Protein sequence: CASSYGNQPQHF.

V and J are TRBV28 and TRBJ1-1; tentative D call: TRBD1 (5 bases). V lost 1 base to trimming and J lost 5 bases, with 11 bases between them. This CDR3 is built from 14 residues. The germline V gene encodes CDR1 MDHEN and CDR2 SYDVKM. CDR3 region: CASSLLGGGTEAFF. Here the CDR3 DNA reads TGTGCCAGCAGTTTATTGGGGGGAGGGACTGAAGCTTTCTTT. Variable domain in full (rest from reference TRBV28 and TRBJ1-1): DVKVTQSSRYLVKRTGEKVFLECVQDMDHENMFWYRQDPGLGLRLIYFSYDVKMKEKGDIPEGYSVSREKKERFSLILESASTNQTSMYLCASSLLGGGTEAFFGQGTRLTVV.

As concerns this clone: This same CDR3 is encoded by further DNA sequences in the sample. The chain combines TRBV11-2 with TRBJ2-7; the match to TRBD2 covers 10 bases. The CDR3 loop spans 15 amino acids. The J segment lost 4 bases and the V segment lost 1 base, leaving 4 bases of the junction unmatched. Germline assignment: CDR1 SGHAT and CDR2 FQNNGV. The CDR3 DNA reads TGTGCCAGCAGCTTAGTTAGCGGGGGGTTGTACGAGCAGTACTTC. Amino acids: CASSLVSGGLYEQYF.

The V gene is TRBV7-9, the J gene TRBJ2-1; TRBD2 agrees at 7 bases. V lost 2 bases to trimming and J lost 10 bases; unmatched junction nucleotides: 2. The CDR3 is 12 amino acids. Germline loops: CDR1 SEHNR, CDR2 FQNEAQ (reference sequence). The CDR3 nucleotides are TGTGCCAGCAGCTTATCGGGAGGAGAGCAGTTCTTC. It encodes CASSLSGGEQFF. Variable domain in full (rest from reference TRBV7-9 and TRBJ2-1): DTGVSQNPRHKITKRGQNVTFRCDPISEHNRLYWYRQTLGQGPEFLTYFQNEAQLEKSRLLSDRFSAERPKGSFSTLEIQRTEQGDSAMYLCASSLSGGEQFFGPGTRLTVL.

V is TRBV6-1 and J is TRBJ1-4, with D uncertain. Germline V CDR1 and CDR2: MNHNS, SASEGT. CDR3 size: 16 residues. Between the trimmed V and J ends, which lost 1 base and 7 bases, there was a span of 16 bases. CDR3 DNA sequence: TGTGCCAGCAGTGAAGGGGCCCTCTGGCGGGGTGAAAAACTGTTTTTT. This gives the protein CASSEGALWRGEKLFF.

Here the CDR3 reads CASSQVQGLAYEQYF. The CDR3 bases are TGTGCCAGCAGCCAAGTTCAAGGCCTAGCCTACGAGCAGTACTTC. The V gene is TRBV14, the J gene TRBJ2-7; D gene ambiguous. Trimming took 1 base from V and 2 from J, leaving 12 bases between them. CDR1 SGHDN and CDR2 FVKESK come from the germline V gene. The CDR3 contains 15 residues.

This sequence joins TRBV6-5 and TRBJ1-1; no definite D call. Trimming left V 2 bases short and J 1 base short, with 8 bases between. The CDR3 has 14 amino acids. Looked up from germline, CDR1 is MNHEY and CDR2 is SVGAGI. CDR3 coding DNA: TGTGCCAGCAGTTACGAGGCAGAGAACACTGAAGCTTTCTTT. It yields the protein CASSYEAENTEAFF.

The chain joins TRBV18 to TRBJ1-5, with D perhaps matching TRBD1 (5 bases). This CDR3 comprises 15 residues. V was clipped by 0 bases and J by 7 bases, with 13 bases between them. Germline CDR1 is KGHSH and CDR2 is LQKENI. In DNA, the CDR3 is TGTGCCAGCTCACCACCGGAGGAGGGGCGCCAGCCCCAGCATTTT. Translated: CASSPPEEGRQPQHF. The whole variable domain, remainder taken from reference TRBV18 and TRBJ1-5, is NAGVMQNPRHLVRRRGQEARLRCSPMKGHSHVYWYRQLPEEGLKFMVYLQKENIIDESGMPKERFSAEFPKEGPSILRIQQVVRGDSAAYFCASSPPEEGRQPQHFGDGTRLSIL.

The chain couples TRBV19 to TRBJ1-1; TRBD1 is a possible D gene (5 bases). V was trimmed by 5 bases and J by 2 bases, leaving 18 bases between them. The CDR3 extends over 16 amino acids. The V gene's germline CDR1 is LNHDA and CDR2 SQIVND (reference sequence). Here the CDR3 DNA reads TGTGCCAGTAGTCCGCGAGATGTAAGGGGAAACACTGAAGCTTTCTTT. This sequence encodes CASSPRDVRGNTEAFF.

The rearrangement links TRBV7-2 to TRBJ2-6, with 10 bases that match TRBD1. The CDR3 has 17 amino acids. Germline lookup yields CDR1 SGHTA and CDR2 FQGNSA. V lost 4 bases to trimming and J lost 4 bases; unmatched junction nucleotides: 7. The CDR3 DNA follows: TGTGCCAGCAGCTCCAGACAGGGGGCGCGGGGGGCCAACGTCCTGACTTTC. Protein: CASSSRQGARGANVLTF.

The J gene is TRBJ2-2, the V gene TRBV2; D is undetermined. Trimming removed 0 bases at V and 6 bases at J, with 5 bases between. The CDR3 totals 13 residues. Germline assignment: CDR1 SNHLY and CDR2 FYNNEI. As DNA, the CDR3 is TGTGCCAGCAGTGAAGCCCAGGCCGGGGAGCTGTTTTTT. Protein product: CASSEAQAGELFF.

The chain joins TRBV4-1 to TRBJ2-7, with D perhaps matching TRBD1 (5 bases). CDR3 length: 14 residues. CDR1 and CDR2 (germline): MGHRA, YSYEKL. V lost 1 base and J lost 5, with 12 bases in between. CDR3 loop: CASSQGTRSHEQYF. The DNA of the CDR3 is TGCGCCAGCAGCCAAGGGACAAGGAGCCACGAGCAGTACTTC.

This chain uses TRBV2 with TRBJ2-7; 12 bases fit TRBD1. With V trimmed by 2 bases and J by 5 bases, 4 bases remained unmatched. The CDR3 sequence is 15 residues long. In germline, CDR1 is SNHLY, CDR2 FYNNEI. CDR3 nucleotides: TGTGCCAGCAGTGAATTGGGACAGGGGGCGAACGAGCAGTACTTC. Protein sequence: CASSELGQGANEQYF.

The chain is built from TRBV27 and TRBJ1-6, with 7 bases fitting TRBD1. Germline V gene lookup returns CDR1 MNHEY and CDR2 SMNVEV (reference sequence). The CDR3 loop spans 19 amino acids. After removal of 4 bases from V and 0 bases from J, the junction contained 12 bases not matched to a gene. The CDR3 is CASSSYWTGGDSYNSPLHF. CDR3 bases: TGTGCCAGCAGTTCATATTGGACAGGCGGTGACTCCTATAATTCACCCCTCCACTTT.

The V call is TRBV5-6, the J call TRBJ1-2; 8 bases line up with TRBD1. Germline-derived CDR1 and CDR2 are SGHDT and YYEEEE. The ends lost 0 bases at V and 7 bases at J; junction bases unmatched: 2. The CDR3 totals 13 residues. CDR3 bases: TGTGCCAGCAGCTTGGCAGGGGGCGGTGGCTACACCTTC. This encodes CASSLAGGGGYTF.

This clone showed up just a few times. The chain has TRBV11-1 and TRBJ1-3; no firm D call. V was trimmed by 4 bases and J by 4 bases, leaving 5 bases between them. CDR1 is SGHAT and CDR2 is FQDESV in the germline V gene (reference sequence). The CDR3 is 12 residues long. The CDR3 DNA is TGTGCCAGCAGCTCCAAAGGAAACACCATATATTTT. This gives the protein CASSSKGNTIYF.

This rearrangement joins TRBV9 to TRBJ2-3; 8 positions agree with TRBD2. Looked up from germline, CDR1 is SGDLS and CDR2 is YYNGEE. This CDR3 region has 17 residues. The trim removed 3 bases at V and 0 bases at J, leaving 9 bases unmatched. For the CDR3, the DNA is TGTGCCAGCAGCGACCCTCGACTAGCGACTAGCACAGATACGCAGTATTTT. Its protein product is CASSDPRLATSTDTQYF.

The CDR3 reads CASSDRGLAAYEQYF. The CDR3 DNA follows: TGTGCCAGCAGTGACCGAGGACTAGCGGCCTACGAGCAGTACTTC. The gene calls are TRBV6-1 and TRBJ2-7; 10 nucleotides agree with TRBD2. Germline CDR1 reads MNHNS; CDR2 reads SASEGT. Trimming removed 3 bases from V and 2 bases from J; junction bases left unmatched: 4. The CDR3 contains 15 residues.

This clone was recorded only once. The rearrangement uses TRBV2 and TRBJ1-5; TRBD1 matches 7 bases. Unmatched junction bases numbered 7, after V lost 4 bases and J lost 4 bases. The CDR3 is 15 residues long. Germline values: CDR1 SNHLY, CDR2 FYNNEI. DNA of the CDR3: TGTGCCAGCAGTGCATCTGACAGGGTGAATCAGCCCCAGCATTTT. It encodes CASSASDRVNQPQHF. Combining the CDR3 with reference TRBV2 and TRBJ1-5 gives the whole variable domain EPEVTQTPSHQVTQMGQEVILRCVPISNHLYFYWYRQILGQKVEFLVSFYNNEISEKSEIFDDQFSVERPDGSNFTLKIRSTKLEDSAMYFCASSASDRVNQPQHFGDGTRLSIL.

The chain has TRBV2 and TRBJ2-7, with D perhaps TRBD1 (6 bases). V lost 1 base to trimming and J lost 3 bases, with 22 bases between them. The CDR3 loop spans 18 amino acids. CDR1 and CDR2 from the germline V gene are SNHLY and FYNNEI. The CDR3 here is CASSEVSWRGGQLYEQYF. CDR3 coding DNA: TGTGCCAGCAGTGAAGTATCCTGGAGAGGGGGACAACTCTACGAGCAGTACTTC.